This entry lists 21 T cell receptor beta chains sequenced from one sample in a study of graft-versus-host responses after intestinal transplantation. These receptors' antigens are unknown. TCRdb's copy holds only in-frame clones and misses some; the assay was immunoSEQ multiplex PCR. Of roughly 77,000 clones listed, roughly 90% are singletons. The material sequenced was unstimulated CD8+ T cells sorted from spleen or lymph node cells, taken before intestinal transplant. The receptors derive from a human donor who received an intestinal transplant.

The chain has TRBV29-1 and TRBJ2-5; 7 nucleotides match TRBD2. CDR3 size: 17 residues. Looked up from germline, CDR1 is SQVTM and CDR2 is ANQGSEA. Trimming took 2 bases from V and 5 from J; bases not matched to a gene: 17. CDR3 loop: CSVERGGAGDISETQYF. CDR3 sequence (DNA): TGCAGCGTTGAACGGGGCGGCGCGGGGGATATATCGGAGACCCAGTACTTC.

This sequence joins TRBV2 and TRBJ2-3; 10 bases fit TRBD2. The germline CDR1 and CDR2 sequences are SNHLY and FYNNEI. V lost 8 bases, J lost 3 bases, and 11 bases stayed unmatched. The CDR3 covers 16 residues. CDR3 sequence (DNA): TGTGCCAGCCATGGAGCGGGGGGGCCGCCAACAGATACGCAGTATTTT. This codes for CASHGAGGPPTDTQYF.

The chain has TRBV13 and TRBJ2-1; TRBD2 agrees at 9 bases. Germline CDR1 and CDR2: PRHDT and FYEKMQ (reference sequence). This CDR3 comprises 15 residues. The junction had 11 bases not matched to a gene; V was cut back by 5 bases and J by 9 bases. The CDR3 DNA follows: TGTGCCAGCAGCGCGGAAGTCGGGCGGGAGGGTGAGCAGTTCTTC. Encoded protein: CASSAEVGREGEQFF.

The chain is built from TRBV7-6 and TRBJ1-1; D remains ambiguous. Germline values: CDR1 SGHVS, CDR2 FNYEAQ. Trimming cost V 2 bases and J 1 base, with 8 bases left between them. The CDR3 spans 14 residues. The CDR3 nucleotides are TGTGCCAGCAGCTTACCTGAGGAGAACACTGAAGCTTTCTTT. Translated, it gives CASSLPEENTEAFF.

The J gene is TRBJ1-4, the V gene TRBV4-1, with D uncertain. This CDR3 contains 12 residues. CDR1 and CDR2 from the germline V gene are MGHRA and YSYEKL. Trimming pared 0 bases from V and 10 bases from J, leaving 6 bases between. The CDR3 loop is CASSQEGLKLFF. CDR3 sequence (DNA): TGCGCCAGCAGCCAAGAGGGCCTAAAACTGTTTTTT.

This clone occurred once. The chain joins TRBV10-3 to TRBJ2-2, with a weak D call TRBD2 (6 bases). Per germline, CDR1 ENHRY and CDR2 SYGVKD. V shed 8 bases and J shed 4 bases, with 23 bases lying between them. The CDR3 consists of 17 residues. DNA for the CDR3: TGTGCCATCGCCCGCGGCGGGATTGTCCTCGCCACCGGGGAGCTGTTTTTT. Translation: CAIARGGIVLATGELFF.

This chain uses TRBV7-9 with TRBJ2-2, with D tentatively TRBD2 (6 bases). This CDR3 contains 16 residues. V dropped 6 bases and J dropped 1 base, with 15 bases sitting between them. Germline CDR1 reads SEHNR; CDR2 reads FQNEAQ (reference sequence). CDR3 in amino acids: CASRSRDRGNTGELFF. The DNA of the CDR3 is TGTGCCAGCAGGTCGCGGGACCGGGGGAACACCGGGGAGCTGTTTTTT.

This clone was observed a single time. CDR3 sequence reads: CASSLDTWRGPTDTQYF. In DNA, the CDR3 is TGTGCCAGCAGCTTAGATACGTGGAGGGGACCCACAGATACGCAGTATTTT. This chain joins TRBV7-6 and TRBJ2-3; a possible D gene is TRBD2 (6 bases). This CDR3 contains 17 residues. Per germline, CDR1 SGHVS and CDR2 FNYEAQ. Trimming pared 1 base from V and 2 bases from J, leaving 16 bases between.

V gene TRBV5-5 combines with J gene TRBJ1-6; 10 nucleotides match TRBD1. This CDR3 is 15 amino acids long. The germline V gene encodes CDR1 SGHKS and CDR2 YYEKEE (reference sequence). V shed 2 bases and J 6 bases; nucleotides not matched to a gene: 2. CDR3 DNA sequence: TGTGCCAGCAGCTTCTGGGACAGGGGTAATTCACCCCTCCACTTT. Translating it yields CASSFWDRGNSPLHF.

The genes are TRBV9 and TRBJ2-3; D is unclear. This CDR3 contains 14 residues. Germline lookup yields CDR1 SGDLS and CDR2 YYNGEE. V lost 4 bases, J lost 0 bases, and 9 bases lay in between. The CDR3 DNA reads as TGTGCCAGCAGCCCACCAGAAAGCACAGATACGCAGTATTTT. Protein product: CASSPPESTDTQYF. Supplemented by reference TRBV9 and TRBJ2-3, the full variable domain reads DSGVTQTPKHLITATGQRVTLRCSPRSGDLSVYWYQQSLDQGLQFLIQYYNGEERAKGNILERFSAQQFPDLHSELNLSSLELGDSALYFCASSPPESTDTQYFGPGTRLTVL.

The gene calls are TRBV7-9 and TRBJ1-1; D unresolved. The CDR3 totals 12 residues. V dropped 3 bases and J dropped 1 base, with 3 bases sitting between them. Germline V gene sequence: CDR1 SEHNR, CDR2 FQNEAQ (reference sequence). The CDR3 DNA is TGTGCCAGCAGCTTCGGGAACACTGAAGCTTTCTTT. It translates to CASSFGNTEAFF.

This chain links TRBV27 with TRBJ1-3, with TRBD1 matching over 9 bases. The CDR3 covers 15 residues. Unmatched junction bases numbered 3, after V lost 2 bases and J lost 4 bases. Looked up from germline, CDR1 is MNHEY and CDR2 is SMNVEV (reference sequence). CDR3 coding DNA: TGTGCCAGCAGTTTAGACAGGGGGTCAGGAAACACCATATATTTT. Its protein product is CASSLDRGSGNTIYF.

This chain joins TRBV2 and TRBJ1-5; D may be TRBD1 (5 bases). The CDR3 has 15 residues. Germline CDR1 SNHLY, CDR2 FYNNEI. The germline V and J ends were trimmed by 0 bases and 3 bases, with 9 bases remaining between them. The CDR3 sequence: CASSEAGRDNQPQHF. Here the CDR3 DNA reads TGTGCCAGCAGTGAAGCGGGGCGAGACAATCAGCCCCAGCATTTT.

V gene TRBV18 combines with J gene TRBJ2-1; D is perhaps TRBD2 (5 bases). Germline assignment: CDR1 KGHSH and CDR2 LQKENI. Trimming took 6 bases from V and 0 from J, leaving 18 bases between them. There are 17 residues in the CDR3. The chain's CDR3 is CASSRTGLLSSYNEQFF. The CDR3, as DNA: TGTGCCAGCTCCCGTACCGGACTGCTAAGCTCCTACAATGAGCAGTTCTTC.

This clone was recorded a few times. The DNA for the CDR3 is TGTGCCAGCAGTGAGGGACAGGGCGCAGATACGCAGTATTTT. Translation gives CASSEGQGADTQYF. V usage is TRBV6-5 and J usage is TRBJ2-3; 9 positions agree with TRBD1. The CDR3 contains 14 residues. CDR1 and CDR2 (germline): MNHEY, SVGAGI. The junction had 4 bases not matched to a gene; V was cut back by 5 bases and J by 4 bases.

The genes are TRBV28 and TRBJ1-5; D is ambiguous. The CDR3 is made up of 15 amino acids. The ends were cut back, 5 bases at V and 2 bases at J, with 13 bases in the middle. Germline-derived CDR1 and CDR2 are MDHEN and SYDVKM. This CDR3 is CASSLTWSGNQPQHF. The CDR3, as DNA: TGTGCCAGCAGTCTTACCTGGTCGGGCAATCAGCCCCAGCATTTT.

The chain is built from TRBV27 and TRBJ2-5, with 8 positions matching TRBD2. The CDR3 contains 15 residues. Germline lookup yields CDR1 MNHEY and CDR2 SMNVEV (reference sequence). J lost 1 base, V lost 2 bases, and 3 bases had no gene match. The CDR3 spells CASSLTSGGQETQYF. The DNA for the CDR3 is TGTGCCAGCAGTTTAACCAGCGGGGGCCAAGAGACCCAGTACTTC.

As concerns this clone: The same CDR3 can be traced to other DNA sequences in this sample. V gene TRBV4-1 combines with J gene TRBJ2-7, with a weak D call TRBD1 (5 bases). V gave up 0 bases and J gave up 3 bases, with 6 bases separating them. CDR3 size: 13 residues. Per germline, CDR1 MGHRA and CDR2 YSYEKL. The CDR3 sequence is CASSQERGYEQYF. The DNA for the CDR3 is TGCGCCAGCAGCCAAGAAAGGGGCTACGAGCAGTACTTC.

V usage is TRBV27 and J usage is TRBJ2-7; 13 bases line up with TRBD2. Germline values: CDR1 MNHEY, CDR2 SMNVEV (reference sequence). The V segment lost 5 bases and the J segment 7 bases; nucleotides outside the gene matches: 11. This CDR3 is built from 16 residues. The DNA for the CDR3 is TGTGCCAGCAGTCCCTCAGGACTAGCGGGAGCCGGGGAGCAGTACTTC. Protein: CASSPSGLAGAGEQYF.

The V and J genes are TRBV29-1 and TRBJ1-2; the D is unclear. Germline lookup yields CDR1 SQVTM and CDR2 ANQGSEA. With 2 bases removed from V and 4 bases from J, the gap between germline ends came to 11 bases. This CDR3 has 13 amino acids. CDR3 nucleotide sequence: TGCAGCGTTGAAAGTCAGGAAGTCTATGGCTACACCTTC. Its translation: CSVESQEVYGYTF.

In DNA form, the CDR3 reads TGTGCCAGCAGTGTAAACCACAGGGTATTTGGCACAGATACGCAGTATTTT. Protein: CASSVNHRVFGTDTQYF. The chain joins TRBV27 to TRBJ2-3; weak D call: TRBD1 (6 bases). In germline, CDR1 is MNHEY, CDR2 SMNVEV (reference sequence). This CDR3 is 17 amino acids long. The V gene lost 5 bases and the J gene lost 1 base, with 19 bases spanning the gap.